This T cell receptor beta chain was identified in a study of blood T cell repertoires in COVID-19. Study summary: Whether acute or convalescent, the COVID-19 samples came from the United States, Italy and Spain.

As processed by the authors: From reference gene primer amplification, estimates of nucleated cell counts were derived. TCRdb keeps only in-frame clones here, not all; method: immunoSEQ multiplex PCR. V, J and clone size were drawn from that table, and D and trimming were deduced from the DNA. This sample carries around 260,000 clones, 86% of them seen once, and the ten largest clones take around 9.5%. CDR3 length: 14 amino acids. The V end lost 2 bases, the J end lost 3 bases, and 10 bases lay between the germline ends. In germline, CDR1 is PRHDT, CDR2 FYEKMQ (reference sequence). The TCR originated in a man aged 40-49 years who had recovered from COVID-19. The chain combines TRBV13 with TRBJ1-2; the D is unclear. Sequences were obtained from peripheral blood. The CDR3 DNA reads as TGTGCCAGCAGCTTATATCCCGGGGACTATGGCTACACCTTC. Its translation: CASSLYPGDYGYTF.